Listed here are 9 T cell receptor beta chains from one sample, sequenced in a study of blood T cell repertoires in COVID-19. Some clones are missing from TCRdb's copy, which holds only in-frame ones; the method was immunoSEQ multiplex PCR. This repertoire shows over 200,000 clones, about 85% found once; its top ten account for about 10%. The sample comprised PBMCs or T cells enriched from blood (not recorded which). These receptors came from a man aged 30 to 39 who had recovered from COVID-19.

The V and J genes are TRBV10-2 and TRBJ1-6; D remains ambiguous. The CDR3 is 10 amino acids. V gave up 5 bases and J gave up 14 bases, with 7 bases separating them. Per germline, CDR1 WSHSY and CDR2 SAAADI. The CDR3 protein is CASSSPALHF. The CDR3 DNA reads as TGCGCCAGCAGTTCCCCAGCCCTCCACTTT.

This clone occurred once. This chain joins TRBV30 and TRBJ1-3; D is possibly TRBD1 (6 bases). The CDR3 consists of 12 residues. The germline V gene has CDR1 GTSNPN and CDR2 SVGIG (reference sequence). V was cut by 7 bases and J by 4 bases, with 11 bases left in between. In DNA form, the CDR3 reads TGTGCCTCACAGGGATACGGAAACACCATATATTTT. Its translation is CASQGYGNTIYF.

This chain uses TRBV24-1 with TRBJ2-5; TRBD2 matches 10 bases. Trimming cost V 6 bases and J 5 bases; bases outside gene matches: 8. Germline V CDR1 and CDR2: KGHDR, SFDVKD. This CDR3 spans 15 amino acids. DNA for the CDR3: TGTGCCACCAGTCCAGATAGCGGGAGGTTCGAGACCCAGTACTTC. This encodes CATSPDSGRFETQYF.

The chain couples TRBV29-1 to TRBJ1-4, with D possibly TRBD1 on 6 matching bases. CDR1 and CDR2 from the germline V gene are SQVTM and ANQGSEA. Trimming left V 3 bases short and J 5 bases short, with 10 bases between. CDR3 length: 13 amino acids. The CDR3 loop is CSVEDRGNEKLFF. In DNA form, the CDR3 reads TGCAGCGTTGAGGACAGAGGGAATGAAAAACTGTTTTTT.

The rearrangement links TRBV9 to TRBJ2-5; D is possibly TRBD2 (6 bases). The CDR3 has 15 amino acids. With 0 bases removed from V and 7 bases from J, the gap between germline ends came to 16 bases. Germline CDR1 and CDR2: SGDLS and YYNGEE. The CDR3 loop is CASSVGDSRRGTQYF. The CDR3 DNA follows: TGTGCCAGCAGCGTAGGCGACAGTCGGAGGGGGACCCAGTACTTC. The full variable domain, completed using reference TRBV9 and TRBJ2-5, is DSGVTQTPKHLITATGQRVTLRCSPRSGDLSVYWYQQSLDQGLQFLIQYYNGEERAKGNILERFSAQQFPDLHSELNLSSLELGDSALYFCASSVGDSRRGTQYFGPGTRLLVL.

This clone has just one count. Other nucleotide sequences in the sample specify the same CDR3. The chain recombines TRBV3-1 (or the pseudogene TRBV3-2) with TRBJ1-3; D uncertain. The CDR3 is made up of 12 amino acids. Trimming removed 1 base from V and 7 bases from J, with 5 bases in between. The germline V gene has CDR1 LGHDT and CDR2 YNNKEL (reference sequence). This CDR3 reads CASSQAGNTIYF. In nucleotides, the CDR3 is TGTGCCAGCAGCCAAGCAGGTAACACCATATATTTT.

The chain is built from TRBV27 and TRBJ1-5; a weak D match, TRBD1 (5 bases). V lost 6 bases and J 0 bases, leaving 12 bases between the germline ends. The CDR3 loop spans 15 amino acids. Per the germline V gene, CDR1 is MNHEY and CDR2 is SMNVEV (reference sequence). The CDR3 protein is CASSPGHPSNQPQHF. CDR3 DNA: TGTGCCAGCAGCCCCGGACATCCTAGCAATCAGCCCCAGCATTTT.

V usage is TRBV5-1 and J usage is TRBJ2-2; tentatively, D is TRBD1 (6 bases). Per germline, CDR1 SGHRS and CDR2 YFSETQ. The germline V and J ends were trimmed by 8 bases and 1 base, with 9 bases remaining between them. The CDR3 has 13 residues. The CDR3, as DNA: TGCGCCAGTAACAGGGAGAACACCGGGGAGCTGTTTTTT. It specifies CASNRENTGELFF.

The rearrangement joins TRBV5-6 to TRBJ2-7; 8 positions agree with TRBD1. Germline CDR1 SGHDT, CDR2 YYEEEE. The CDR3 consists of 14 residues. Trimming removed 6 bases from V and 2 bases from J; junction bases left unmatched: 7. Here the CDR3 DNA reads TGTGCCAGCATCCCCAAGGGACAGGCCTACGAGCAGTACTTC. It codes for CASIPKGQAYEQYF. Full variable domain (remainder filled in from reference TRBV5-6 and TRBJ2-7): DAGVTQSPTHLIKTRGQQVTLRCSPKSGHDTVSWYQQALGQGPQFIFQYYEEEERQRGNFPDRFSGHQFPNYSSELNVNALLLGDSALYLCASIPKGQAYEQYFGPGTRLTVT.